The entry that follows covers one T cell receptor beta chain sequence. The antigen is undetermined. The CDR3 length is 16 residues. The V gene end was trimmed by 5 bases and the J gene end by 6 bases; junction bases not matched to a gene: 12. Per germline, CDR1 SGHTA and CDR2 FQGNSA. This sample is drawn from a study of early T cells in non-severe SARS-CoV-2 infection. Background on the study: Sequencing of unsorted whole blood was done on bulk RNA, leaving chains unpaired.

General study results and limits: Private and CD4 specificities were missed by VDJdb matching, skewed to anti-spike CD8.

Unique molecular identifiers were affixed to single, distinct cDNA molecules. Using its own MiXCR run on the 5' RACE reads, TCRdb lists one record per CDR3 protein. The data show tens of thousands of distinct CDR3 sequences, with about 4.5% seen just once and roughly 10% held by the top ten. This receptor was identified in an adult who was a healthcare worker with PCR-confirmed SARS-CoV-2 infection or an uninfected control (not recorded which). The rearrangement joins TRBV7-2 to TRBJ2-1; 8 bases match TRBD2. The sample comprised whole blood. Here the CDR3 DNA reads TGTGCCAGCAGCCTCGTGTTCGGGAGGGCTACCAATGAGCAGTTCTTC. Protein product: CASSLVFGRATNEQFF.